This TCR beta chain was captured by sequencing in a study of shared clonotypes between healthy human individuals. The CDR3 is 14 amino acids. The V and J ends lost 6 bases and 0 bases, in that order; junction bases with no gene match: 3. Per the germline V gene, CDR1 is SNHLY and CDR2 is FYNNEI. General study results and limits: Across subsets, estimated richness was generally greater for naive than for memory populations. Sample collection involved blood only; tissue repertoires are likely different.

This clone was seen once. Antigen: not known. Only in-frame clones appear in the TCRdb table, and some are missing; sequencing was by immunoSEQ multiplex PCR. The table includes about 2.5 million clones, 85% to 95% detected once. V and J are TRBV2 and TRBJ2-7; the match to TRBD1 covers 9 bases. The receptor was derived from a man between 18 and 29 years old in good health. Some clones in this sample may be carry-over from other donors' samples. Sequenced: naive CD4+ T cells from PBMCs. This sample's subset: CD45RA+ positively selected. CDR3 residues: CASSTGGISYEQYF. As DNA, the CDR3 is TGTGCCAGCAGCACAGGGGGCATCTCCTACGAGCAGTACTTC.